Below, one T cell receptor beta chain is given with its context. This entry comes from a study of blood T cell repertoires in COVID-19. Overall study: Acute and convalescent COVID-19 samples came from the United States, Italy and Spain. In each case, the material was cDNA or gDNA derived from T cells, B-cell-depleted T cells, or PBMCs.

In the study's own analysis: Reference gene primer amplification gave nucleated cell count estimates. Sequencing was performed with immunoSEQ multiplex PCR; in TCRdb, only in-frame clones are kept and a portion is missing. V and J calls and clone size are copied from that table; D and trimming were computed from the DNA. The data show roughly 250,000 clones, around 82% seen once. The germline gives CDR1 MNHEY, CDR2 SVGAGI. V lost 3 bases to trimming and J lost 4 bases; unmatched junction nucleotides: 4. This CDR3 is 15 amino acids long. The sequence was collected from a woman in her 70s with acute or convalescent COVID-19. Sequenced: peripheral blood. The chain uses TRBV6-5 and TRBJ1-1, with 11 bases that match TRBD1. Here the CDR3 reads CASSYWDRGSTEAFF. The CDR3 DNA reads TGTGCCAGCAGTTATTGGGACAGGGGGTCCACTGAAGCTTTCTTT.